This T cell receptor (beta chain) was retrieved from a study of blood T cell repertoires in COVID-19. Profiled with immunoSEQ multiplex PCR; TCRdb holds only in-frame clones, not every one. The top ten clones hold around 2% of a sample with more than 200,000 clones, more than 70% of them seen once. This clone turned up a few times. V dropped 0 bases and J dropped 10 bases, with 19 bases sitting between them. The CDR3 consists of 15 residues. Germline V lookup: CDR1 SGHDT, CDR2 YYEEEE. The V and J genes are TRBV5-6 and TRBJ1-2; D is unclear. The receptor comes from a woman between 40 and 50 years old who had recovered from COVID-19. The sequenced sample consisted of peripheral blood. Here the CDR3 reads CASSLGRWTGTSYTF. The CDR3 DNA is TGTGCCAGCAGCTTGGGAAGATGGACTGGTACCTCCTACACCTTC.